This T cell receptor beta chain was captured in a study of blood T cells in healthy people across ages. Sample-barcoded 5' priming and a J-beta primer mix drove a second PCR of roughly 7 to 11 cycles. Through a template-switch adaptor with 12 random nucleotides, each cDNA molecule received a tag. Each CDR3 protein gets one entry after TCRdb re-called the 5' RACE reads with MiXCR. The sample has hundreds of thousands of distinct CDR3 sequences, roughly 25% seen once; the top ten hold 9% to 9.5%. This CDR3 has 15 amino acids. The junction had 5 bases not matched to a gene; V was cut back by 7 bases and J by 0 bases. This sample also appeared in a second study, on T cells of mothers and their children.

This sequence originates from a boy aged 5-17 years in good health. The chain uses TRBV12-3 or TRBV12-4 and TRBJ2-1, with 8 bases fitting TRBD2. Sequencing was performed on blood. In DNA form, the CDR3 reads TGTGCCAGCAACCGGGGGACTAGCTCCTACAATGAGCAGTTCTTC. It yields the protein CASNRGTSSYNEQFF.